These T cell receptor beta chains were read from a single sample in a study of blood T cell repertoires in COVID-19. Generated by immunoSEQ multiplex PCR, the TCRdb table keeps only in-frame clones and is missing some. Counted here are under 250,000 clones, 88% occurring once; the ten biggest clones make up about 1.3%. Sequenced: peripheral blood. These receptors were collected from a man at least 80 years old with acute or convalescent COVID-19. The CDR3 runs from the conserved cysteine through the conserved F or W. Fields, in order: CDR3 length, clone size, V gene, D gene, J gene, CDR3 DNA, CDR3 protein. D genes are given only for firm matches. For some rows the clone size is stated as once, few or many, or as a class when expanded; others skip it.

15,-,TRBV6-2/TRBV6-3,TRBD1,TRBJ1-6,TGTGCCAGCAGCGACAGGGACCCTTATAATTCACCCCTCCACTTT,CASSDRDPYNSPLHF
20,-,TRBV11-3,TRBD1,TRBJ1-2,TGTGCCAGCAGCTTAACCTCTTCCGGCTTACAGGGGGCTTGGAACTATGGCTACACCTTC,CASSLTSSGLQGAWNYGYTF
13,-,TRBV3-1/TRBV3-2,TRBD2,TRBJ2-5,TGTGCCAGCAAGCCAGCGGGACTAGAGACCCAGTACTTC,CASKPAGLETQYF
15,-,TRBV24-1,-,TRBJ2-1,TGTGCCACCAGTGATCAAACCCCGGGACATCCAGAGCAGTTCTTC,CATSDQTPGHPEQFF
15,-,TRBV5-5,TRBD2,TRBJ2-5,TGTGCCAGCAGCTTTAGAGCTAGCGGACAAGAGACCCAGTACTTC,CASSFRASGQETQYF
15,once,TRBV6-5,TRBD1,TRBJ2-7,TGTGCCAGCAGTTACGAGGGACAGGGGTCCTACGAGCAGTACTTC,CASSYEGQGSYEQYF
14,-,TRBV7-9,-,TRBJ1-2,TGTGCCAGCACACCCGAATCAGGAGGGTATGGCTACACCTTC,CASTPESGGYGYTF
14,-,TRBV10-3,-,TRBJ2-7,TGTGCCATCAGAGCTACTGGTCTCTCCTACGAGCAGTACTTC,CAIRATGLSYEQYF
13,-,TRBV7-2,TRBD1,TRBJ2-5,TGTGCCAGCAAATCAGGGGGCTTGGAGACCCAGTACTTC,CASKSGGLETQYF
16,once,TRBV19,TRBD2,TRBJ2-3,TGTGCCACCTCAAGACTAGCGGGACGAATCAAAGATACGCAGTATTTT,CATSRLAGRIKDTQYF
17,-,TRBV4-2,-,TRBJ2-6,TGTGCCAGCAGCCAAGCAGGGGACGTCTCTGGGGCCAACGTCCTGACTTTC,CASSQAGDVSGANVLTF